In this sample, the clone carrying this TCR beta chain turned up many times. What it binds is not known. This entry belongs to a study of T-cell reconstitution after alpha-beta-depleted transplantation in children. Preparation of the TCRbeta library was carried out with unique molecular identifiers. TCRdb independently ran MiXCR on the PCR reads; one entry per CDR3 protein. The sample lists a few hundred thousand distinct CDR3 sequences; 6% to 10% were seen once. Study-level points and caveats: Counts and diversity of T cells one year after transplant came mostly from newly produced T cells. Several hundred expanded graft clones reportedly were the source of alpha-beta T cells about two months after transplant.

The CDR3 contains 14 residues. The source is a female patient aged 2-15 years who had a stem cell transplant for Fanconi anemia, so the T cells may come from the graft donor. The material sequenced was peripheral blood, taken 360 days after TCRalphabeta/CD19-depleted stem cell transplant. This chain connects TRBV21-1 to TRBJ2-7; the tabulated D call, TRBD1, remains unverified against the DNA. TRBV21-1 is labeled a pseudogene. For the CDR3, the DNA is TGTGCCAGCAGCCCACGGACAGGGTCCTACGAGCAGTACTTC. It yields the protein CASSPRTGSYEQYF.